This T cell receptor (beta chain) was identified during a study of T cell clones after liver transplantation (dated by TCRdb to 2018 to 2020). Describing the broader study: The samples were obtained from ITN030ST, a randomized trial that attempted immunosuppression withdrawal within 2 years after liver transplantation. After a pre-transplant mixed lymphocyte reaction, TCRbeta sequencing was used to pinpoint donor-reactive T cell clones, which were subsequently tracked in post-transplant blood. Third party-reactive TCRbeta sequences were also identified from pre-transplant MLRs to serve as an antigen-independent comparator for donor-reactive sequences. Three of the eight recipients were HCV-positive; the others were transplanted for non-autoimmune, non-viral indications. Until randomization at 12-24 months post-transplant, subjects were given standard immunosuppression, with no induction therapy. To count as tolerant, a recipient had to stay completely off immunosuppression for at least one year without liver enzymes climbing beyond twice the upper limit of normal. Blood samples were collected pre-transplant, pre-randomization before withdrawal, and post-randomization after either complete withdrawal or failed withdrawal. Of the 8 liver transplant recipients making up the studied cohort, 3 were classified as tolerant and 5 as non-tolerant.

In the case of this clone: Its antigen is currently not known. There are no base qualities to consult, and no much larger clone falls within one base.

From the cysteine through the phenylalanine, the CDR3 covers 15 amino acids. The DNA shown is the 45-base CDR3, in frame from base 1. CDR1 and CDR2 are drawn from the germline V gene: SGHDN, FVKESK. A distance of 12 bases separates the germline ends of V and J, which lose 4 bases and 1 base respectively. Paper-wide results and their limitations: The decline in donor-reactive sequences exceeded the decline in third party-reactive sequences, suggesting partial antigen-specific deletion that was unrelated to withdrawal success. The conclusions were preliminary, being limited by small, heterogeneous patient numbers and by non-standardized post-transplant time points. Circulating donor-reactive CD4 TCRbeta sequences fell significantly post-transplant in most of the 8 subjects, irrespective of tolerance or HCV status. When repertoire turnover was accounted for, significantly reduced detection of donor-reactive sequences was found in 7 of 8 subjects for CD4 and in 8 of 8 subjects for CD8. Low numbers of available donor cells limited the measurable donor-reactive repertoire in a couple of subjects. Without allograft tissue specimens, donor-reactive T cells may have migrated into the graft rather than being deleted.

Reading the label with the study, this specimen's time point is: pre-transplant. Thawed unstimulated PBMCs were stained for CD3, CD4 and CD8 and FACS-sorted into CD3+CD4+ and CD3+CD8+ populations. All 8 studied subjects were randomized to withdrawal of immunosuppression. The Qiagen DNeasy Blood and Tissue Kit was used for genomic DNA isolation. High-throughput TCRbeta CDR3 sequencing of frozen genomic DNA was performed by immunoSEQ, including PCR amplification, mapping, bias correction and internal controls. For the original study's pipeline: Only productive rearrangements were retained, with each unique TCRbeta sequence defined by its CDR3 nucleotide sequence together with its V and J gene. For classification of a sequence as donor-reactive, at least 5-fold expansion in CFSE-low cells relative to unstimulated pre-transplant cells and a frequency of at least 0.01% were required. Minimum frequency thresholds were set for each subject based on the unstimulated sample with the lowest template count, ensuring at least 90% detection power. Jensen-Shannon divergence between the top 1000 TCRbeta sequences post- versus pre-transplant served as the measure of repertoire turnover. Two-sided Fisher's exact tests were used to test for changes in the detection of donor-reactive sequences. Sourced from immuneACCESS, this table was stored by TCRdb with only in-frame sequences that have V and J called. A share of the clones is absent; for the studies checked, an unresolved V gene accounts for under half, and the remainder has no known explanation. V, J and clone size derive from that table, while D and trimming were established from the DNA sequence. The sample yields over 100,000 clones; 80% to 85% were counted once. The top ten constitute approximately 0.93% of the sample.

The clonotype was recovered from a human donor who received a liver transplant. The sample here was CD4+ T cells from blood, taken before liver transplant. The sequence joins TRBV14 to TRBJ2-3, and possibly TRBD1, on 6 matching bases. The CDR3 protein is CASSPSRQGTDTQYF. The bases are TGTGCCAGCAGCCCGTCAAGACAGGGCACAGATACGCAGTATTTT.